The 23 T cell receptor beta chains below were found in one sample sequenced in a study of CD8 T cells in Susac syndrome. Reverse transcription of roughly 0.5 to 1 ug RNA was performed with random hexamers. Each CDR3 protein is one row after TCRdb ran MiXCR on the immunoSEQ multiplex PCR reads. The sample shows roughly 200,000 distinct CDR3 sequences, approximately 95% of them seen only once. Sequencing was performed on CD4+ T cells from PBMCs. The receptors come from a human donor with multiple sclerosis.

The chain uses TRBV12-3 or TRBV12-4 and TRBJ2-7; D might be TRBD2 (6 bases). Trimming removed 3 bases from V and 3 bases from J, with 9 bases in between. This CDR3 is 13 amino acids long. The DNA of the CDR3 is TGTGCCAGCAGTTTTGGGACTCACTACGAGCAGTACGTC. Amino acid sequence: CASSFGTHYEQYV.

CDR3 amino acids: CASSFGVGTDTQYF. The DNA of the CDR3 is TGTGCCAGCAGTTTTGGGGTCGGGACAGATACGCAGTATTTT. The rearrangement joins TRBV12-3 or TRBV12-4 to TRBJ2-3; D is unresolved. The CDR3 is 14 amino acids. Trimming took 3 bases from V and 3 from J, leaving 10 bases between them.

The V gene is TRBV7-9, the J gene TRBJ2-5, with D hard to call. This CDR3 has 13 amino acids. Germline V gene lookup returns CDR1 SEHNR and CDR2 FQNEAQ (reference sequence). Trimming shortened V by 4 bases and J by 4 bases, and 10 bases separated the two germline ends. The CDR3 DNA reads TGTGCCAGCAGCTCTCAGGTTGGAGAGACCCAGTACTTC. It codes for CASSSQVGETQYF. Full variable domain (missing parts from reference TRBV7-9 and TRBJ2-5): DTGVSQNPRHKITKRGQNVTFRCDPISEHNRLYWYRQTLGQGPEFLTYFQNEAQLEKSRLLSDRFSAERPKGSFSTLEIQRTEQGDSAMYLCASSSQVGETQYFGPGTRLLVL.

The genes are TRBV5-6 and TRBJ2-7, with D hard to call. The CDR3 runs 13 residues. The V end was cut by 6 bases, the J end by 7 bases, with 17 bases between. Germline loops: CDR1 SGHDT, CDR2 YYEEEE. CDR3 nucleotides: TGTGCCAGCACCGTGGTCAGCTTTGAAGAGCAGTACTTC. It encodes CASTVVSFEEQYF.

The V gene is TRBV20-1, the J gene TRBJ1-5, with 7 nucleotides matching TRBD1. There are 16 residues in the CDR3. V lost 3 bases, J lost 2 bases, and 10 bases stayed unmatched. Germline CDR1 reads DFQATT; CDR2 reads SNEGSKA (reference sequence). CDR3 protein: CSASRPPQGGNQPQHF. CDR3 nucleotide sequence: TGCAGTGCTAGTCGGCCTCCCCAGGGGGGCAATCAGCCCCAGCATTTT.

The J gene is TRBJ2-3, the V gene TRBV7-6; D call uncertain. Trimming shortened V by 3 bases and J by 1 base, and 8 bases separated the two germline ends. Germline CDR1 SGHVS, CDR2 FNYEAQ. The CDR3 spans 14 residues. For the CDR3, the DNA is TGTGCCAGCAGCTTTGTTGGACGCACAGATACGCAGTATTTT. As protein: CASSFVGRTDTQYF.

V is TRBV20-1 and J is TRBJ2-1, with 9 bases aligning to TRBD1. After removal of 0 bases from V and 3 bases from J, the junction contained 12 bases not matched to a gene. Germline loops: CDR1 DFQATT, CDR2 SNEGSKA (reference sequence). The CDR3 consists of 18 residues. CDR3 in DNA: TGCAGTGCTAGAGACCTAGAAACCGGGACAGGGCGCTACAATGAGCAGTTCTTC. As protein: CSARDLETGTGRYNEQFF.

The rearrangement joins TRBV12-5 to TRBJ1-2, with TRBD1 matching over 8 bases. Losses at the gene ends were 1 base for V and 5 bases for J; bases not matched to a gene: 3. This CDR3 contains 14 residues. The germline CDR1 and CDR2 sequences are LGHNT and FRNRAP. The CDR3 reads CASGLGQGLYGYTF. CDR3 DNA sequence: TGTGCTAGTGGTTTGGGACAGGGGCTATATGGCTACACCTTC.

The V and J genes are TRBV10-3 and TRBJ2-4, with D maybe TRBD2 (7 bases). The germline V gene has CDR1 ENHRY and CDR2 SYGVKD. The germline V and J ends were trimmed by 3 bases and 4 bases, with 13 bases remaining between them. The CDR3 consists of 15 residues. The CDR3 here is CAISDGGGAKNIQYF. In nucleotides, the CDR3 is TGTGCCATCAGTGACGGCGGGGGCGCGAAAAACATTCAGTACTTC.

The chain is built from TRBV5-8 and TRBJ1-1, with D tentatively TRBD1 (5 bases). V was pared by 2 bases and J by 3 bases, with 11 bases between. This CDR3 spans 14 amino acids. Germline CDR1 SGHTS, CDR2 YDEGEE. The CDR3 is CASSFDGGDTEAFF. The CDR3 nucleotides are TGTGCCAGCAGCTTTGACGGGGGGGACACTGAAGCTTTCTTT.

The chain combines TRBV20-1 with TRBJ2-7, with TRBD1 matching 8 bases. In germline, CDR1 is DFQATT, CDR2 SNEGSKA (reference sequence). The CDR3 sequence is 15 residues long. The V segment lost 4 bases and the J segment 3 bases; nucleotides outside the gene matches: 11. CDR3 DNA: TGCAGTGCTAAGGACAGGGACAAAGGCTACTACGAGCAGTACTTC. It translates to CSAKDRDKGYYEQYF.

This rearrangement joins TRBV3-1 to TRBJ2-3; D is perhaps TRBD2 (6 bases). CDR1 and CDR2 from the germline V gene are LGHDT and YNNKEL (reference sequence). The V end was cut by 1 base, the J end by 11 bases, with 16 bases between. CDR3 length equals 14 residues. CDR3 nucleotide sequence: TGTGCCAGCAGCCAAGTGGCGGGGCCGGGGGAGCAGTATTTT. Amino acids: CASSQVAGPGEQYF.

This clonotype was seen once. The chain's CDR3 is CSARWDRGNSPLHF. The CDR3, as DNA: TGCAGTGCTAGGTGGGACAGGGGAAATTCACCCCTCCACTTT. The V and J genes are TRBV20-1 and TRBJ1-6; 10 bases agree with TRBD1. CDR3 length: 14 amino acids. The germline gives CDR1 DFQATT, CDR2 SNEGSKA (reference sequence). Losses at the gene ends were 3 bases for V and 7 bases for J; bases not matched to a gene: 3.

The gene calls are TRBV27 and TRBJ2-7, with D perhaps TRBD1 (6 bases). Trimming removed 6 bases from V and 1 base from J, with 13 bases in between. The CDR3 is 14 residues long. The germline V gene encodes CDR1 MNHEY and CDR2 SMNVEV (reference sequence). The CDR3 protein is CASSRGSASYEQYF. CDR3 bases: TGTGCCAGCAGCAGGGGAAGCGCGTCCTACGAGCAGTACTTC.

V gene TRBV27 combines with J gene TRBJ1-4; D is ambiguous. Trimming took off 5 bases at V and 9 bases at J, with 13 bases between the two ends. CDR3 length: 13 residues. Germline values: CDR1 MNHEY, CDR2 SMNVEV (reference sequence). The CDR3 protein is CASSLSGPKKLFF. In DNA form, the CDR3 reads TGTGCCAGCAGTCTCTCCGGGCCAAAAAAACTGTTTTTT.

This chain connects TRBV6-5 to TRBJ2-5, with 10 bases aligning to TRBD1. Germline assignment: CDR1 MNHEY and CDR2 SVGAGI. This CDR3 has 15 residues. Trimming cost V 10 bases and J 1 base; bases outside gene matches: 9. The CDR3 coding sequence is TGTGCCACTTGCCGGGACAGGGGCCTCCAAGAGACCCAGTACTTC. The encoded protein is CATCRDRGLQETQYF.

This clonotype occurred once. V and J are TRBV12-3 or TRBV12-4 and TRBJ2-7, with TRBD1 identical over 11 bases. The trim removed 5 bases at V and 2 bases at J, leaving 5 bases unmatched. This CDR3 spans 15 amino acids. Here the CDR3 reads CASSTGQGATYEQYF. CDR3 sequence (DNA): TGTGCCAGCAGTACTGGACAGGGGGCAACCTACGAGCAGTACTTC.

The rearrangement links TRBV7-9 to TRBJ2-1; D remains ambiguous. The germline gives CDR1 SEHNR, CDR2 FQNEAQ (reference sequence). The CDR3 length is 13 residues. Trimming took off 0 bases at V and 7 bases at J, with 7 bases between the two ends. CDR3 coding DNA: TGTGCCAGCAGCTTAGCGTTCCCGAATGAGCAGTTCTTC. The encoded protein is CASSLAFPNEQFF.

This chain's CDR3 is CASSREANTEAFF. The CDR3 DNA reads as TGTGCCAGCAGCAGGGAGGCGAACACTGAAGCTTTCTTT. V and J are TRBV6-4 and TRBJ1-1; D may be TRBD1 (5 bases). V was trimmed by 6 bases and J by 1 base, leaving 9 bases between them. The CDR3 sequence is 13 residues long. Germline V gene data show CDR1 as MRHNA and CDR2 as SNTAGT.

The rearrangement joins TRBV25-1 to TRBJ2-3; 10 nucleotides line up with TRBD2. The CDR3 runs 17 residues. Looked up from germline, CDR1 is MGHDK and CDR2 is SYGVNS. Trimming took 0 bases from V and 5 from J; bases not matched to a gene: 8. CDR3 loop: CASSEYASGGRRDTQYF. The CDR3 region has the DNA TGTGCCAGCAGTGAATACGCTAGCGGGGGACGTAGAGATACGCAGTATTTT. The full variable domain, in which reference TRBV25-1 and TRBJ2-3 provide the parts outside the CDR3, is EADIYQTPRYLVIGTGKKITLECSQTMGHDKMYWYQQDPGMELHLIHYSYGVNSTEKGDLSSESTVSRIRTEHFPLTLESARPSHTSQYLCASSEYASGGRRDTQYFGPGTRLTVL.

V gene TRBV29-1 combines with J gene TRBJ1-4, with unresolved D. The CDR3 extends over 15 amino acids. Deletions cut 0 bases from V and 3 bases from J, with 11 bases between. Germline V gene sequence: CDR1 SQVTM, CDR2 ANQGSEA. The CDR3 region has the DNA TGCAGCGTTGAAGATTTTAAGGGATCTAATGAAAAACTGTTTTTT. Amino acid sequence: CSVEDFKGSNEKLFF.

The genes are TRBV4-2 and TRBJ2-1, with 8 bases lining up with TRBD1. The CDR3 consists of 15 residues. The ends lost 5 bases at V and 3 bases at J; junction bases unmatched: 6. Germline CDR1 is LGHNA and CDR2 is YNFKEQ. CDR3: CASSTGQANYNEQFF. CDR3 in DNA: TGTGCCAGCAGCACGGGACAGGCAAACTACAATGAGCAGTTCTTC.

This clonotype was seen only once. The chain couples TRBV7-9 to TRBJ2-5; a possible D gene is TRBD1 (6 bases). In germline, CDR1 is SEHNR, CDR2 FQNEAQ (reference sequence). There are 15 residues in the CDR3. The germline V and J ends were trimmed by 2 bases and 1 base, with 11 bases remaining between them. CDR3 residues: CASSLQGHTQETQYF. CDR3 coding DNA: TGTGCCAGCAGCTTACAGGGGCATACCCAAGAGACCCAGTACTTC.